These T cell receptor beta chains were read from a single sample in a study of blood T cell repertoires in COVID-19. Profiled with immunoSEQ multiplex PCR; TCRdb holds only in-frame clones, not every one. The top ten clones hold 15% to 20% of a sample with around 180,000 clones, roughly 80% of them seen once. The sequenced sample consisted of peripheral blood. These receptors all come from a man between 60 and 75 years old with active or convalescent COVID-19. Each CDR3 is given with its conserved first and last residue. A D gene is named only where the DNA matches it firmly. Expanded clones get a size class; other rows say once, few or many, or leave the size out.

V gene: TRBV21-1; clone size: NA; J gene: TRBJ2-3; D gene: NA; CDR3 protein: CASPTCSDTQYF; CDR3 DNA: TGTGCCAGCCCTACTTGCTCAGATACGCAGTATTTT
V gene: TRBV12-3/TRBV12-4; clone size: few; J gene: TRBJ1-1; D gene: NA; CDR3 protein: CASSLGTSAFF; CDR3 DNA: TGTGCCAGCAGTTTGGGGACTTCGGCTTTCTTT
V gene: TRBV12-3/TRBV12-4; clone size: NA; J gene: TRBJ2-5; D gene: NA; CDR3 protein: CASSLMRETQYF; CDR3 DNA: TGTGCCAGCAGTTTAATGCGGGAGACCCAGTACTTC
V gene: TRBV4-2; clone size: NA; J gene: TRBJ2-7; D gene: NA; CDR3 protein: CASSQDGPTYEQYF; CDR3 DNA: TGTGCCAGCAGCCAAGATGGGCCGACCTACGAGCAGTACTTC
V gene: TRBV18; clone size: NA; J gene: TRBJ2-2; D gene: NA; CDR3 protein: CASSPQRGRNTGELFF; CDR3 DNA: TGTGCCAGCTCACCACAAAGGGGCAGAAACACCGGGGAGCTGTTTTTT
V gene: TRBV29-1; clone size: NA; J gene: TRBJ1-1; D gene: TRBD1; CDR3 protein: CSGRTGESGAFF; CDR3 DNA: TGCAGTGGCCGGACAGGGGAGTCAGGAGCTTTCTTT
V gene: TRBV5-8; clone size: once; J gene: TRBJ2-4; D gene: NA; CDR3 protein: CASSLSGGDIQYF; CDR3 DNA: TGTGCCAGCAGCTTGTCGGGCGGGGACATTCAGTACTTC
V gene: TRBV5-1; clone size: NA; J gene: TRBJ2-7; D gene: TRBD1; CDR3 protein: CASRTGTGWTYEQYF; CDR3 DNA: TGCGCCAGCCGAACCGGGACAGGGTGGACCTACGAGCAGTACTTC
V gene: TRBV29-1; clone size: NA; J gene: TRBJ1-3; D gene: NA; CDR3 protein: CSVSWTEVGNTIYF; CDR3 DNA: TGCAGCGTTTCTTGGACAGAAGTAGGAAACACCATATATTTT
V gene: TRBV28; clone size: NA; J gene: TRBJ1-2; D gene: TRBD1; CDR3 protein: CASWDRGIDGYTF; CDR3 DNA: TGTGCCAGTTGGGACAGGGGCATAGATGGCTACACCTTC
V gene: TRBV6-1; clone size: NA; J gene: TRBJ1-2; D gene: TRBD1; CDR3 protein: CASSEVGQRPYGYTF; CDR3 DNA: TGTGCCAGCAGTGAGGTGGGACAGAGGCCCTATGGCTACACCTTC